This passage covers 30 T cell receptor beta chains from one sample sequenced in a study of tumor-infiltrating lymphocytes in localized non-small cell lung cancer (dated by TCRdb to 2020 to 2023). Library creation used the immunoSEQ multiplex PCR assay. TCRdb re-hosts the immuneACCESS table, in-frame sequences only. Its copies lack some clones; in the studies checked, an unresolved V gene accounts for under half of them, and the cause for the rest is not known. The table for this sample lists tens of thousands of clones; approximately 85% of them were counted only once. The top ten clones comprise approximately 2% of the sample. The sample comprised lung tumor tissue. These receptors all stem from a human donor with non-small cell lung cancer.

The CDR3 coding sequence is TGCGCCAGCAGCCAAGATGGAGGGGGATACTACGAGCAGTACTTC. The encoded protein is CASSQDGGGYYEQYF. The chain links TRBV4-3 to TRBJ2-7; either TRBD1 or TRBD2 may supply D (6 bases each). Trimming took 0 bases from V and 3 from J, leaving 12 bases between them. Looked up from germline, CDR1 is LGHNA and CDR2 is YSLEER. The CDR3 totals 15 residues.

The chain couples TRBV30 to TRBJ1-1; D not resolved. CDR3 length equals 11 residues. CDR1 is GTSNPN and CDR2 is SVGIG in the germline V gene (reference sequence). With 2 bases removed from V and 1 base from J, the gap between germline ends came to 2 bases. CDR3 loop: CAWSKNTEAFF. CDR3 coding DNA: TGTGCCTGGAGTAAGAACACTGAAGCTTTCTTT.

This clone was seen a few times. The DNA of the CDR3 is TGTGCCAGCAGTAGTGGACAATCCGGCTACACCTTC. Encoded protein: CASSSGQSGYTF. The genes are TRBV27 and TRBJ1-2, with D tentatively TRBD1 (5 bases). Germline CDR1 is MNHEY and CDR2 is SMNVEV (reference sequence). V lost 5 bases, J lost 8 bases, and 12 bases lay in between. This CDR3 spans 12 amino acids.

V usage is TRBV30 and J usage is TRBJ2-2; TRBD2 matches 12 bases. This CDR3 region has 14 residues. The germline gives CDR1 GTSNPN, CDR2 SVGIG (reference sequence). The junction had 6 bases not matched to a gene; V was cut back by 5 bases and J by 8 bases. In DNA form, the CDR3 reads TGTGCCTGGGTTCTAGCGGGGGGGCCTGGGGAGCTGTTTTTT. Amino acids: CAWVLAGGPGELFF.

CDR3: CASSEITGTQYF. The DNA of the CDR3 is TGTGCCAGCAGCGAAATCACCGGGACCCAGTACTTC. The chain is built from TRBV7-6 and TRBJ2-5; D not resolved. There are 12 residues in the CDR3. Germline V gene lookup returns CDR1 SGHVS and CDR2 FNYEAQ. With 5 bases removed from V and 7 bases from J, the gap between germline ends came to 11 bases.

This clone was seen a single time. The chain joins TRBV6-6 to TRBJ1-3; no clear D gene. The germline V gene encodes CDR1 MNHNY and CDR2 SVGAGI (reference sequence). The V gene lost 5 bases and the J gene lost 7 bases, with 3 bases spanning the gap. This CDR3 spans 10 amino acids. The CDR3 reads CASSGNTIYF. CDR3 coding DNA: TGTGCCAGCAGTGGGAACACCATATATTTT.

The chain couples TRBV7-8 to TRBJ1-1; 8 bases align to TRBD1. CDR3 length equals 14 residues. The J segment lost 3 bases and the V segment lost 3 bases, leaving 3 bases of the junction unmatched. Germline CDR1 SGHVS, CDR2 FQNEAQ. The CDR3 nucleotides read TGTGCCAGCAGCTTGAACAGGGGGTACACTGAAGCTTTCTTT. It encodes CASSLNRGYTEAFF. Variable domain in full (rest from reference TRBV7-8 and TRBJ1-1): GAGVSQSPRYKVAKRGQDVALRCDPISGHVSLFWYQQALGQGPEFLTYFQNEAQLDKSGLPSDRFFAERPEGSVSTLKIQRTQQEDSAVYLCASSLNRGYTEAFFGQGTRLTVV.

J is TRBJ2-6 and V is TRBV30, with D perhaps matching TRBD1 or TRBD2 (5 bases each). CDR1 and CDR2 from the germline V gene are GTSNPN and SVGIG (reference sequence). The V gene lost 0 bases and the J gene lost 4 bases, with 16 bases spanning the gap. The length of the CDR3 is 17 residues. This chain's CDR3 is CAWSVGNPGTGANVLTF. In nucleotides, the CDR3 is TGTGCCTGGAGTGTAGGAAATCCAGGGACGGGGGCCAACGTCCTGACTTTC. Variable domain in full (rest from reference TRBV30 and TRBJ2-6): SQTIHQWPATLVQPVGSPLSLECTVEGTSNPNLYWYRQAAGRGLQLLFYSVGIGQISSEVPQNLSASRPQDRQFILSSKKLLLSDSGFYLCAWSVGNPGTGANVLTFGAGSRLTVL.

The chain recombines TRBV19 with TRBJ2-4, with D possibly TRBD2 on 6 matching bases. CDR3 size: 14 residues. Germline V gene data show CDR1 as LNHDA and CDR2 as SQIVND (reference sequence). Trimming took off 5 bases at V and 0 bases at J, with 8 bases between the two ends. The CDR3 protein is CASSVGLAKNIQYF. The DNA of the CDR3 is TGTGCCAGTAGTGTGGGACTAGCCAAAAACATTCAGTACTTC. Together with reference TRBV19 and TRBJ2-4, the CDR3 gives the full variable domain: DGGITQSPKYLFRKEGQNVTLSCEQNLNHDAMYWYRQDPGQGLRLIYYSQIVNDFQKGDIAEGYSVSREKKESFPLTVTSAQKNPTAFYLCASSVGLAKNIQYFGAGTRLSVL.

This clone was detected only once. The chain is built from TRBV9 and TRBJ2-7; D call uncertain. Trimming left V 4 bases short and J 2 bases short, with 16 bases between. CDR3 length equals 15 residues. In germline, CDR1 is SGDLS, CDR2 YYNGEE. The CDR3 spells CASSPHAAPPYEQYF. In DNA form, the CDR3 reads TGTGCCAGCAGCCCCCACGCGGCCCCCCCCTACGAGCAGTACTTC. The full variable domain, with the rest looked up from reference TRBV9 and TRBJ2-7, is DSGVTQTPKHLITATGQRVTLRCSPRSGDLSVYWYQQSLDQGLQFLIQYYNGEERAKGNILERFSAQQFPDLHSELNLSSLELGDSALYFCASSPHAAPPYEQYFGPGTRLTVT.

This sequence joins TRBV10-3 and TRBJ1-2, with D possibly matching TRBD1 (5 bases). Germline V CDR1 and CDR2: ENHRY, SYGVKD. The ends were cut back, 10 bases at V and 8 bases at J, with 17 bases in the middle. This CDR3 is built from 12 residues. The CDR3 DNA sequence: TGTGCCACATCCCTAAGTGGGGACGGCTACACCTTC. This encodes CATSLSGDGYTF.

CDR3: CASSPDRNLLNTEAFF. In DNA form, the CDR3 reads TGTGCCAGCAGCCCCGACCGTAATCTGTTGAACACTGAAGCTTTCTTT. The chain links TRBV7-9 to TRBJ1-1; D remains ambiguous. From germline, CDR1 is SEHNR and CDR2 FQNEAQ (reference sequence). Trimming removed 5 bases from V and 0 bases from J, with 16 bases in between. The CDR3 totals 16 residues.

The chain couples TRBV6-5 to TRBJ1-1; no reliable D call. The CDR3 is made up of 15 amino acids. CDR1 is MNHEY, CDR2 SVGAGI, per germline. Trimming left V 0 bases short and J 10 bases short, with 18 bases between. The CDR3 spells CASSYSWRVEGGAFF. In DNA form, the CDR3 reads TGTGCCAGCAGTTACTCGTGGAGGGTAGAAGGTGGAGCTTTCTTT.

The rearrangement links TRBV6-5 to TRBJ2-3, with TRBD2 as a possible D gene (6 bases). The germline gives CDR1 MNHEY, CDR2 SVGAGI. V gave up 2 bases and J gave up 8 bases, with 14 bases separating them. The CDR3 consists of 14 residues. The CDR3 DNA follows: TGTGCCAGCAGTTACGGCGGCTGGGGGGTTACGCAGTATTTT. This translates into CASSYGGWGVTQYF.

The chain carries TRBV5-1 and TRBJ2-7; 8 bases match TRBD1. Germline V CDR1 and CDR2: SGHRS, YFSETQ. This CDR3 contains 15 residues. V was pared by 4 bases and J by 0 bases, with 6 bases of the junction left unmatched. CDR3 residues: CASSGTGGSSYEQYF. CDR3 in DNA: TGCGCCAGCAGCGGGACAGGAGGGAGCTCCTACGAGCAGTACTTC.

J is TRBJ2-1 and V is TRBV20-1; D gene ambiguous. CDR1 is DFQATT, CDR2 SNEGSKA, per germline (reference sequence). This CDR3 spans 11 amino acids. V was shortened by 3 bases and J by 15 bases, with 15 bases between the two germline ends. CDR3 sequence (DNA): TGCAGTGCTAGTTCCCAGTACACGACGTTCTTC. Encoded protein: CSASSQYTTFF.

The chain links TRBV4-2 to TRBJ1-6; 7 nucleotides align to TRBD1. The CDR3 totals 16 residues. The germline CDR1 and CDR2 sequences are LGHNA and YNFKEQ. The V segment lost 2 bases and the J segment 8 bases; nucleotides outside the gene matches: 9. The CDR3 DNA reads as TGTGCCAGCAGCCAAAACCCAGGGGGTCAGGATTCACCCCTCCACTTT. This codes for CASSQNPGGQDSPLHF.

J is TRBJ1-2 and V is TRBV9; 9 bases are a match to TRBD1. The CDR3 has 17 amino acids. V trimming: 1 base; J trimming: 7 bases; junction bases outside the gene matches: 14. From germline, CDR1 is SGDLS and CDR2 YYNGEE. CDR3 in amino acids: CASSVHANRQGGGGYTF. The CDR3, as DNA: TGTGCCAGCAGCGTACACGCTAATCGACAGGGGGGAGGTGGCTACACCTTC.

V gene TRBV20-1 combines with J gene TRBJ2-3; D uncertain. CDR1 DFQATT and CDR2 SNEGSKA come from the germline V gene (reference sequence). The CDR3 loop spans 10 amino acids. V was pared by 6 bases and J by 7 bases, with 8 bases between. The CDR3 DNA is TGCAGTGCGTCACGATATACGCAGTATTTT. This codes for CSASRYTQYF.

The chain carries TRBV29-1 and TRBJ2-7, with a weak D call TRBD1 (5 bases). The CDR3 has 13 amino acids. Germline V gene lookup returns CDR1 SQVTM and CDR2 ANQGSEA. The V and J ends lost 3 bases and 2 bases respectively, with 11 bases between them. This CDR3 is CSVEGPGPYEQYF. The CDR3 coding sequence is TGCAGCGTTGAGGGGCCAGGGCCCTACGAGCAGTACTTC.

The J gene is TRBJ2-7, the V gene TRBV19; D is perhaps TRBD1 or TRBD2 (5 bases each). Germline V lookup: CDR1 LNHDA, CDR2 SQIVND (reference sequence). This CDR3 region has 15 residues. Trimming took off 7 bases at V and 4 bases at J, with 20 bases between the two ends. CDR3 residues: CASTGWASWGYEQYF. CDR3 in DNA: TGTGCCAGTACCGGCTGGGCTAGCTGGGGGTACGAGCAGTACTTC.

The chain uses TRBV2 and TRBJ1-2; TRBD1 matches 8 bases. The CDR3 totals 16 residues. V lost 4 bases to trimming and J lost 8 bases; unmatched junction nucleotides: 15. Germline V gene sequence: CDR1 SNHLY, CDR2 FYNNEI. CDR3 DNA: TGTGCCAGCAGTGCCACTCCTACGGGACAGGCCGAAGGCTACACCTTC. Amino acid sequence: CASSATPTGQAEGYTF.

In its sample, this clone is large (0.1 to 1%). The J gene is TRBJ2-7, the V gene TRBV19; 9 bases are shared with TRBD1. The CDR3 spans 14 residues. Germline V gene sequence: CDR1 LNHDA, CDR2 SQIVND (reference sequence). Losses at the gene ends were 6 bases for V and 5 bases for J; bases not matched to a gene: 8. In DNA, the CDR3 is TGTGCCAGTAGCCCCGGGACAGGGCTCCACGAGCAGTACTTC. It encodes CASSPGTGLHEQYF.

V and J are TRBV4-1 and TRBJ1-2, with D possibly TRBD1 on 6 matching bases. Per germline, CDR1 MGHRA and CDR2 YSYEKL. The CDR3 consists of 15 residues. V lost 3 bases, J lost 3 bases, and 14 bases lay in between. The CDR3 DNA reads as TGCGCCAGCAGCCAGATGGGGGCGCTGGACTATGGCTACACCTTC. Protein sequence: CASSQMGALDYGYTF.

The J gene is TRBJ1-2, the V gene TRBV6-1; D call uncertain. The CDR3 is 14 residues long. Germline lookup yields CDR1 MNHNS and CDR2 SASEGT. V lost 6 bases to trimming and J lost 8 bases, with 19 bases between them. CDR3 region: CASSERGAGEGYTF. CDR3 bases: TGTGCCAGCAGCGAACGGGGAGCCGGGGAGGGCTACACCTTC.

V gene TRBV4-1 combines with J gene TRBJ1-2; D call uncertain. Looked up from germline, CDR1 is MGHRA and CDR2 is YSYEKL. This CDR3 region has 14 residues. Trimming removed 5 bases from V and 2 bases from J, with 12 bases in between. In DNA, the CDR3 is TGCGCCAGCAGCGGGTCAGTTCTAAACTATGGCTACACCTTC. This translates into CASSGSVLNYGYTF.

This sequence joins TRBV4-2 and TRBJ2-7; 7 bases agree with TRBD1. Germline loops: CDR1 LGHNA, CDR2 YNFKEQ. This CDR3 contains 15 residues. J was trimmed by 0 bases and V by 0 bases; bases with no gene match: 2. The CDR3 is CASSQETGSSYEQYF. The CDR3 DNA follows: TGTGCCAGCAGCCAAGAGACAGGGAGCTCCTACGAGCAGTACTTC.

This clone appeared a few times. The chain joins TRBV9 to TRBJ2-3; possibly TRBD1 for D (6 bases). Germline V gene sequence: CDR1 SGDLS, CDR2 YYNGEE. The length of the CDR3 is 13 residues. V lost 3 bases and J lost 9, with 14 bases in between. The CDR3: CASSETGVWTQYF. CDR3 nucleotides: TGTGCCAGCAGCGAGACAGGCGTGTGGACGCAGTATTTT.

CDR3 residues: CASSLGAREKLFF. The CDR3 DNA sequence: TGCGCCAGCAGCTTGGGGGCTAGGGAAAAACTGTTTTTT. The chain carries TRBV5-1 and TRBJ1-4; D ambiguous. Trimming stripped 0 bases from V and 8 bases from J, with 8 bases between. This CDR3 is built from 13 residues. In germline, CDR1 is SGHRS, CDR2 YFSETQ.

There are a few counts of this clone. The V gene is TRBV5-1, the J gene TRBJ1-2; no definite D call. Germline V gene data show CDR1 as SGHRS and CDR2 as YFSETQ. V shed 0 bases and J shed 7 bases, with 16 bases lying between them. The CDR3 spans 15 residues. CDR3 residues: CASSLGPSPVFGYTF. For the CDR3, the DNA is TGCGCCAGCAGCTTGGGCCCTTCACCAGTGTTTGGCTACACCTTC. Combining the CDR3 with reference TRBV5-1 and TRBJ1-2 gives the whole variable domain KAGVTQTPRYLIKTRGQQVTLSCSPISGHRSVSWYQQTPGQGLQFLFEYFSETQRNKGNFPGRFSGRQFSNSRSEMNVSTLELGDSALYLCASSLGPSPVFGYTFGSGTRLTVV.